Shown below are 3 T cell receptor beta chains from a single sample sequenced in a study of blood T cell repertoires in COVID-19. The assay was immunoSEQ multiplex PCR, and TCRdb's table has in-frame clones only and misses some. This repertoire shows about 64,000 clones, roughly 82% found once; its top ten account for 5.6%. Sequences were obtained from peripheral blood. The origin of the receptors is a woman aged 55-69 years with acute or convalescent COVID-19.

The V gene is TRBV6-6, the J gene TRBJ1-1, with D perhaps TRBD1 (6 bases). The CDR3 extends over 12 amino acids. Germline CDR1 MNHNY, CDR2 SVGAGI (reference sequence). With 6 bases removed from V and 2 bases from J, the gap between germline ends came to 7 bases. CDR3 region: CASSRGNTEAFF. The CDR3 DNA is TGTGCCAGCAGCAGGGGTAACACTGAAGCTTTCTTT.

This chain uses TRBV6-6 with TRBJ2-1; D gene uncertain. V lost 2 bases and J 0 bases, leaving 8 bases between the germline ends. This CDR3 is built from 15 residues. Germline V CDR1 and CDR2: MNHNY, SVGAGI (reference sequence). CDR3 nucleotide sequence: TGTGCCAGCAGTTACGGCCGAAGCTCCTACAATGAGCAGTTCTTC. Protein sequence: CASSYGRSSYNEQFF.

The V call is TRBV7-2, the J call TRBJ1-2; 8 nucleotides align to TRBD1. This CDR3 contains 15 residues. V was pared by 5 bases and J by 4 bases, with 9 bases of the junction left unmatched. Germline V lookup: CDR1 SGHTA, CDR2 FQGNSA. CDR3 nucleotides: TGTGCCAGCAGCGTAGGTTCTCAGGGGGCCTATGGCTACACCTTC. Protein: CASSVGSQGAYGYTF. Full variable domain (outside the CDR3, taken from reference TRBV7-2 and TRBJ1-2): GAGVSQSPSNKVTEKGKDVELRCDPISGHTALYWYRQSLGQGLEFLIYFQGNSAPDKSGLPSDRFSAERTGGSVSTLTIQRTQQEDSAVYLCASSVGSQGAYGYTFGSGTRLTVV.